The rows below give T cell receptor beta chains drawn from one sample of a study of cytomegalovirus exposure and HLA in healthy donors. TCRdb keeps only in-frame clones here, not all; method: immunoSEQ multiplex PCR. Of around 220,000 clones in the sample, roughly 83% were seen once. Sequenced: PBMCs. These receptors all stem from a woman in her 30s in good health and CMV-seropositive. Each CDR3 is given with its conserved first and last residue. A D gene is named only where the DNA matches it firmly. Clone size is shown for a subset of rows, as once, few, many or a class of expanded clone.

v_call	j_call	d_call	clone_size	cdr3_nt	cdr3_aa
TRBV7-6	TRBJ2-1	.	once	TGTGCCAGCAGCTTAGTGGGAGGAAACAATGAGCAGTTCTTC	CASSLVGGNNEQFF
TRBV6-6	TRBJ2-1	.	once	TGTGCCAGCAGTTACGGCGGGTCGGCCAATGAGCAGTTCTTC	CASSYGGSANEQFF
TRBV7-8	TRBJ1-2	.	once	TGTGCCAGCAGCTTATCCGGGACAATCTATGGCTACACCTTC	CASSLSGTIYGYTF
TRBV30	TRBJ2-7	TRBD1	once	TGTGCCTATACCGGGACAGGGGGGTACGAGCAGTACTTC	CAYTGTGGYEQYF
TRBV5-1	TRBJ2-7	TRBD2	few	TGCGCCAGCAGCTCCGCTTCGACTAGCGGTGCGTACTTC	CASSSASTSGAYF
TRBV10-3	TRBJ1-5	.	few	TGTGCCATCAGTGATGGCAATCAGCCCCAGCATTTT	CAISDGNQPQHF
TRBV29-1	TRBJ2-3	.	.	TGCAGCGCCCCCCTCCGGGACAAAAATAGCACAGATACGCAGTATTTT	CSAPLRDKNSTDTQYF
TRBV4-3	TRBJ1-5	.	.	TGCGCCAGCAGCCAAGATTTAGGCCAGCCCCAGCATTTT	CASSQDLGQPQHF
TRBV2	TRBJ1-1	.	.	TGTGCCAGCAGTTATCAGGGAGGCGGGAACACTGAAGCTTTCTTT	CASSYQGGGNTEAFF
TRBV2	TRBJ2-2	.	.	TGTGCCAGCAGTGACCGGGGGAACACCGGGGAGCTGTTTTTT	CASSDRGNTGELFF
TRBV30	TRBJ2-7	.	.	TGTGCCTGTATTCGACAGAACTCCTACGAGCAGTACTTC	CACIRQNSYEQYF
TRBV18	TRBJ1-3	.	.	TGTGCCAGCTCACCTAGGGTAGACCACTCTGGAAACACCATATATTTT	CASSPRVDHSGNTIYF
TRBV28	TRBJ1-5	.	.	TGTGCCAGTCGTTGGGGGGGCAACCAGCCCCAGCATTTT	CASRWGGNQPQHF
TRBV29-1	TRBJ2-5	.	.	TGCAGCGTAGAAGGACAGCAAGAGACCCAGTACTTC	CSVEGQQETQYF
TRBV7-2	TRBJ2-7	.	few	TGTGCCAGCAGCCGTAGGCCGAGCTCCTACGAGCAGTACTTC	CASSRRPSSYEQYF
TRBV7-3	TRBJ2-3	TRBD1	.	TGTGCCAGCAGCCTCCGACAGGGATACGATACGCAGTATTTT	CASSLRQGYDTQYF
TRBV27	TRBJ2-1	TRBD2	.	TGTGCCAGCAGCCCACTACGGGGGACTAGCGGCTACAATGAGCAGTTCTTC	CASSPLRGTSGYNEQFF
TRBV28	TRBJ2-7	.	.	TGTGCCAGCAGTTTAGACAAGTTATACTACGAGCAGTACTTC	CASSLDKLYYEQYF
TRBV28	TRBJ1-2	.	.	TGTGCCAGCAGTAATTCAGCAGGGGCTTACTATGGCTACACCTTC	CASSNSAGAYYGYTF
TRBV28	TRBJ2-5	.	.	TGTGCCAGCAGTCGCCCACAGGGTCCGCAAGAGACCCAGTACTTC	CASSRPQGPQETQYF
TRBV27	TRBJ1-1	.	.	TGTGCCAGCAGTCGGAAAGAGAACACTGAAGCTTTCTTT	CASSRKENTEAFF
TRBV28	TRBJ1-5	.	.	TGTGCCAGCAGAAAGGGGTATGGACAGCCCCAGCATTTT	CASRKGYGQPQHF
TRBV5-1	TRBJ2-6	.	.	TGCGCCAGCAGCTTGGCACAGAGCTCTGGGGCCAACGTCCTGACTTTC	CASSLAQSSGANVLTF